This T cell receptor beta chain comes out of a study of OX40 agonist ivuxolimab in advanced cancers. Cycle 7 day 1, cycle 4 day 1, and baseline were the timepoints at which blood was sampled. The repertoire was sequenced with immunoSEQ multiplex PCR; TCRdb's copy has only in-frame clones and lacks some. The sample holds tens of thousands of clones, around 88% seen once. V trimming: 5 bases; J trimming: 3 bases; junction bases outside the gene matches: 5. This CDR3 is built from 14 residues. Germline loops: CDR1 SGHTA, CDR2 FQGTGA. The chain carries TRBV7-3 and TRBJ1-2; 8 bases align to TRBD1. Specimen: CD4+ or CD8+ T cells sorted from blood, collected in a trial of the OX40 agonist ivuxolimab. This receptor was taken from an adult with an advanced solid tumor such as melanoma, head and neck, liver or kidney cancer. This CDR3 reads CASSPTGGDYGYTF. The DNA for the CDR3 is TGTGCCAGCAGCCCAACAGGGGGGGACTATGGCTACACCTTC.